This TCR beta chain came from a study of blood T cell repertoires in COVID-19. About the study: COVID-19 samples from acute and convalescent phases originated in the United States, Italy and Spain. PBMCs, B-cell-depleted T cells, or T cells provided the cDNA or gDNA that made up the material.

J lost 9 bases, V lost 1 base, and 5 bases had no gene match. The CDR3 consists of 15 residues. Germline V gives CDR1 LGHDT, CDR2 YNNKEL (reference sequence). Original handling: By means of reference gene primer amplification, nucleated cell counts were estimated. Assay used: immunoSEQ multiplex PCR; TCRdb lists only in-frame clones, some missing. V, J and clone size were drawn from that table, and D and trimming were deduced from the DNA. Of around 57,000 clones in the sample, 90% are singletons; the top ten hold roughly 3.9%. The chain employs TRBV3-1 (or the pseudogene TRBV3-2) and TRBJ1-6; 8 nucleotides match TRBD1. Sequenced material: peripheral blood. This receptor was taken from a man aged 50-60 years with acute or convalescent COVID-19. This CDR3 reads CASSQGTGISSPLHF. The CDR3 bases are TGTGCCAGCAGCCAAGGGACAGGGATAAGTTCACCCCTCCACTTT.